This is a list of T cell receptor beta chains from one sample in a study of OX40 agonist ivuxolimab in advanced cancers. Libraries were prepared by immunoSEQ multiplex PCR; TCRdb keeps only in-frame clonotypes and omits some of them. The sample has fewer than 25,000 clones; roughly three quarters are singletons. This material consisted of CD4+ or CD8+ T cells sorted from blood, taken in a trial of the OX40 agonist ivuxolimab. The receptors derive from an adult with an advanced solid tumor such as melanoma, head and neck, liver or kidney cancer. CDR3s leave out the opening cysteine and the closing phenylalanine or tryptophan.

v_call cdr3_aa
TRBV19 ASSIRDSTLNYGYT
TRBV11-2 ASSPEGWGPGGYT
TRBV7-2 ASSLSGQGIGEAF
TRBV7-8 ASSLAQASGKTGELF
TRBV2 ASSRTGSYEQY
TRBV4-1 ASSHLPAGLKY
TRBV7-8 ASSSDRDQPQH
TRBV28 ASRYRRRGQGAF
TRBV7-2 ASSPRRADGYT
TRBV19 ASSLWTSGSSDTQY
TRBV9 ASSVHDRGPGEQY
TRBV5-6 ASSSPPGQGTDTQY
TRBV5-1 ASSRQGAPRDEQF
TRBV5-1 ASSREGTEKLF
TRBV18 ASSPLRAGNTGELF
TRBV28 ASSFPLLQGAGRSNQPQH
TRBV10-3 AISESTAQETQY
TRBV30 ACRGGAGIGSPLH
TRBV7-9 ASSSSSYNEQF
TRBV7-9 ASSLGDRGLRETQY
TRBV5-1 ASSLSFQGQDYSPLH
TRBV27 ASSRQGSGYT
TRBV7-2 ASSSYDRIEAF
TRBV10-3 AISGGTGGHEQY
TRBV6-4 ASRGTGSNYGYT
TRBV11-2 ASRVFSEQF
TRBV5-1 ASSSQGQETQY
TRBV28 ASSYSYTEAF
TRBV2 ASSDSSGRDEQY
TRBV7-2 ASSFAFLNTEAF
TRBV7-2 ASSLIGGDLTKGETQY
TRBV6-6 ASSYGTGKSNQPQH
TRBV27 ASSLYPPTGSNQPQH
TRBV5-1 ASWDGNYNEQF
TRBV5-1 ASRGGTGPWSHEQY
TRBV4-1 ASSRSPGLADGELF
TRBV10-3 AISVYLAGSTYEQY
TRBV27 ASSPGLPTDTQY
TRBV7-9 ASSLSGGLGEKLF